The 25 T cell receptor beta chains in this list originate from one sample, sequenced in a study of T cells in localized non-small cell lung cancer. TCRdb's copy holds only in-frame clones and misses some; the assay was immunoSEQ multiplex PCR. Counted here are roughly 35,000 clones, about nine tenths occurring once; the ten biggest clones make up under 5%. The source material was peripheral blood, sampled before any cancer treatment. These TCRs come from a woman aged 40-69 years with stage I lung adenocarcinoma.

The V and J genes are TRBV27 and TRBJ2-3; TRBD2 agrees at 7 bases. Germline CDR1 reads MNHEY; CDR2 reads SMNVEV (reference sequence). V lost 8 bases, J lost 1 base, and 15 bases stayed unmatched. The CDR3 has 17 amino acids. The CDR3 DNA sequence: TGTGCCAGCGCGTCTAGCGGCGCAGCCACTGGCACAGATACGCAGTATTTT. Encoded protein: CASASSGAATGTDTQYF.

This chain uses TRBV7-2 with TRBJ1-1; 7 bases match TRBD1. This CDR3 has 16 residues. Trimming at V came to 5 bases and at J to 0 bases, leaving 9 bases not matched to a gene. From germline, CDR1 is SGHTA and CDR2 FQGNSA. The CDR3, as DNA: TGTGCCAGCAGCCCAGGGGGGGGCTCGATGAACACTGAAGCTTTCTTT. Its protein product is CASSPGGGSMNTEAFF.

The chain links TRBV18 to TRBJ1-4; D remains ambiguous. Per germline, CDR1 KGHSH and CDR2 LQKENI. Trimming stripped 3 bases from V and 8 bases from J, with 7 bases between. The CDR3 is made up of 12 amino acids. The CDR3 nucleotides are TGTGCCAGCTCACCGTCGGGAGAAAAACTGTTTTTT. Translating gives CASSPSGEKLFF.

This clone was counted a single time. V usage is TRBV5-4 and J usage is TRBJ2-1; a possible D gene is TRBD1 (6 bases). CDR1 and CDR2 (germline): SGHNT, YYREEE (reference sequence). CDR3 length equals 13 residues. V shed 4 bases and J shed 2 bases, with 7 bases lying between them. This CDR3 is CASSRDTYNEQFF. The CDR3 DNA is TGTGCCAGCAGCCGGGACACCTACAATGAGCAGTTCTTC.

The J gene is TRBJ1-2, the V gene TRBV5-6; the D gene is possibly TRBD1 (5 bases). With 6 bases removed from V and 4 bases from J, the gap between germline ends came to 10 bases. The CDR3 is 12 residues long. CDR1 SGHDT and CDR2 YYEEEE come from the germline V gene. The CDR3 region has the DNA TGTGCCAGCACAGACAGAACCTATGGCTACACCTTC. It yields the protein CASTDRTYGYTF. The variable domain in full, completed from reference TRBV5-6 and TRBJ1-2, reads DAGVTQSPTHLIKTRGQQVTLRCSPKSGHDTVSWYQQALGQGPQFIFQYYEEEERQRGNFPDRFSGHQFPNYSSELNVNALLLGDSALYLCASTDRTYGYTFGSGTRLTVV.

The genes are TRBV7-2 and TRBJ1-5; D ambiguous. The ends were cut back, 5 bases at V and 2 bases at J, with 16 bases in the middle. The CDR3 runs 16 residues. CDR1 is SGHTA, CDR2 FQGNSA, per germline. The DNA for the CDR3 is TGTGCCAGCAGCCTCCGGTCCCCCCCGGGCAATCAGCCCCAGCATTTT. Its translation is CASSLRSPPGNQPQHF. The complete variable domain, with remaining parts taken from reference TRBV7-2 and TRBJ1-5, reads GAGVSQSPSNKVTEKGKDVELRCDPISGHTALYWYRQSLGQGLEFLIYFQGNSAPDKSGLPSDRFSAERTGGSVSTLTIQRTQQEDSAVYLCASSLRSPPGNQPQHFGDGTRLSIL.

The DNA for the CDR3 is TGTGCCAGCAGCTTGGCGGGGGGCAAAGATACGCAGTATTTT. It specifies CASSLAGGKDTQYF. The rearrangement joins TRBV7-2 to TRBJ2-3; 8 bases match TRBD2. Germline V gene data show CDR1 as SGHTA and CDR2 as FQGNSA. This CDR3 is built from 14 residues. The junction had 4 bases not matched to a gene; V was cut back by 3 bases and J by 5 bases.

The rearrangement joins TRBV7-2 to TRBJ2-1; D is ambiguous. CDR1 SGHTA and CDR2 FQGNSA come from the germline V gene. V was cut by 5 bases and J by 13 bases, with 30 bases left in between. The CDR3 runs to 17 residues. The CDR3 DNA follows: TGTGCCAGCAGCCCGCCCCCGCCAACATACCCCGCCCGACCCCAGTTCTTC. Translation: CASSPPPPTYPARPQFF.

The genes are TRBV6-1 and TRBJ1-2; a weak D match, TRBD1 (6 bases). Trimming cost V 7 bases and J 5 bases, with 11 bases left between them. The germline V gene encodes CDR1 MNHNS and CDR2 SASEGT. The CDR3 has 12 amino acids. CDR3 coding DNA: TGTGCCAGCACCAAGGACAGATATGGCTACACCTTC. Amino acids: CASTKDRYGYTF.

The chain combines TRBV6-5 with TRBJ1-2, with TRBD1 matching over 8 bases. The CDR3 has 14 residues. In germline, CDR1 is MNHEY, CDR2 SVGAGI. V was pared by 4 bases and J by 4 bases, with 5 bases of the junction left unmatched. The CDR3 region is CASSSDRGAYGYTF. In DNA, the CDR3 is TGTGCCAGCAGTTCCGACAGGGGAGCCTATGGCTACACCTTC.

The chain has TRBV5-1 and TRBJ2-3; possibly TRBD1 for D (6 bases). Germline V lookup: CDR1 SGHRS, CDR2 YFSETQ. There are 15 residues in the CDR3. Trimming took off 0 bases at V and 6 bases at J, with 14 bases between the two ends. The DNA for the CDR3 is TGCGCCAGCAGCTTGGGTGACAGGTTAGGGGATACGCAGTATTTT. Amino acids: CASSLGDRLGDTQYF.

In nucleotides, the CDR3 is TGTGCCATCAGCTCAGGGGGAGGCGAGCAGTACTTC. Translated: CAISSGGGEQYF. The chain joins TRBV10-3 to TRBJ2-7; tentatively, D is TRBD1 (7 bases). The V gene's germline CDR1 is ENHRY and CDR2 SYGVKD. CDR3 length equals 12 residues. Trimming shortened V by 6 bases and J by 6 bases, and 12 bases separated the two germline ends.

The V and J genes are TRBV29-1 and TRBJ1-1; D remains unclear. V gave up 4 bases and J gave up 7 bases, with 16 bases separating them. This CDR3 spans 13 amino acids. The germline V gene encodes CDR1 SQVTM and CDR2 ANQGSEA. The CDR3 coding sequence is TGCAGCGTTGCGGCCCGCCTCTCTTTTGAAGCTTTCTTT. It is translated as CSVAARLSFEAFF.

Comment on this clone: The sample holds other DNA sequences that translate to the same CDR3. The chain links TRBV2 to TRBJ2-3; 7 bases agree with TRBD2. V dropped 7 bases and J dropped 0; count of bases not matched to a gene: 4. The CDR3 spans 14 residues. CDR1 and CDR2 from the germline V gene are SNHLY and FYNNEI. CDR3 in amino acids: CASTRRGSTDTQYF. CDR3 DNA sequence: TGTGCCAGCACGAGGCGGGGGAGCACAGATACGCAGTATTTT.

V is TRBV7-9 and J is TRBJ2-4, with 9 bases lining up with TRBD2. CDR1 and CDR2 from the germline V gene are SEHNR and FQNEAQ (reference sequence). This CDR3 contains 18 residues. The V segment lost 5 bases and the J segment 1 base; nucleotides outside the gene matches: 12. CDR3 in DNA: TGTGCCAGCAGCCCGGCTAGCGGGGACCCGTGGGCCAAAAACATTCAGTACTTC. It translates to CASSPASGDPWAKNIQYF.

This clone was seen only once. CDR3 nucleotides: TGTGCCTGGACCCTCGGACCGATGAACACTGAAGCTTTCTTT. Amino acid sequence: CAWTLGPMNTEAFF. This chain links TRBV30 with TRBJ1-1; no clear D gene. V was trimmed by 4 bases and J by 0 bases, leaving 12 bases between them. The germline gives CDR1 GTSNPN, CDR2 SVGIG (reference sequence). The CDR3 loop spans 14 amino acids.

The chain is built from TRBV14 and TRBJ1-1; 12 bases align to TRBD1. CDR1 and CDR2 from the germline V gene are SGHDN and FVKESK. Trimming took 5 bases from V and 11 from J; bases not matched to a gene: 12. This CDR3 comprises 15 residues. The CDR3 DNA follows: TGTGCCAGCAGCGTAAGGGGACAGGGGGCCGCGGGGGCTTTCTTT. Its protein is CASSVRGQGAAGAFF.

This clone was recorded a few times. The chain carries TRBV6-5 and TRBJ1-5; D not resolved. V was shortened by 6 bases and J by 1 base, with 13 bases between the two germline ends. Germline CDR1 reads MNHEY; CDR2 reads SVGAGI. CDR3 length: 15 residues. This CDR3 reads CASRRGWMSNQPQHF. The CDR3 DNA is TGTGCCAGCAGACGAGGGTGGATGAGCAATCAGCCCCAGCATTTT.

V is TRBV7-8 and J is TRBJ2-5; 7 bases align to TRBD1. V gave up 4 bases and J gave up 0 bases; unmatched junction bases: 8. This CDR3 is built from 16 residues. Looked up from germline, CDR1 is SGHVS and CDR2 is FQNEAQ. The CDR3 DNA reads TGTGCCAGCAGCTCCGAACTACAGGGGTACCAAGAGACCCAGTACTTC. Translating gives CASSSELQGYQETQYF. The whole variable domain, remainder taken from reference TRBV7-8 and TRBJ2-5, is GAGVSQSPRYKVAKRGQDVALRCDPISGHVSLFWYQQALGQGPEFLTYFQNEAQLDKSGLPSDRFFAERPEGSVSTLKIQRTQQEDSAVYLCASSSELQGYQETQYFGPGTRLLVL.

This clone was counted a single time. CDR3 sequence reads: CASSWGTGGYTF. The CDR3 DNA reads TGTGCCAGCAGCTGGGGGACCGGTGGCTACACCTTC. This chain links TRBV5-4 with TRBJ1-2; a possible D gene is TRBD1 (5 bases). The V gene's germline CDR1 is SGHNT and CDR2 YYREEE (reference sequence). This CDR3 contains 12 residues. Trimming cost V 3 bases and J 7 bases, with 10 bases left between them.

V gene TRBV7-2 combines with J gene TRBJ2-3; TRBD2 matches at 10 bases. CDR1 and CDR2 (germline): SGHTA, FQGNSA. This CDR3 is built from 16 residues. Unmatched junction bases numbered 9, after V lost 5 bases and J lost 4 bases. The CDR3 protein is CASSTRAGGRADTQYF. Here the CDR3 DNA reads TGTGCCAGCAGCACCCGAGCGGGGGGGCGGGCAGATACGCAGTATTTT. The full variable domain, with the rest looked up from reference TRBV7-2 and TRBJ2-3, is GAGVSQSPSNKVTEKGKDVELRCDPISGHTALYWYRQSLGQGLEFLIYFQGNSAPDKSGLPSDRFSAERTGGSVSTLTIQRTQQEDSAVYLCASSTRAGGRADTQYFGPGTRLTVL.

Written as DNA, the CDR3 is TGTGCCAGCTCACCACCGGCGGGGTTCGGGGGAGCTGAAGCTTTCTTT. Translating gives CASSPPAGFGGAEAFF. This chain uses TRBV18 with TRBJ1-1; the D gene is possibly TRBD1 (5 bases). V was cut by 0 bases and J by 6 bases, with 17 bases left in between. CDR1 is KGHSH, CDR2 LQKENI, per germline. The CDR3 consists of 16 residues.

The rearrangement joins TRBV5-4 to TRBJ2-5; 15 nucleotides line up with TRBD2. CDR1 SGHNT and CDR2 YYREEE come from the germline V gene (reference sequence). V dropped 2 bases and J dropped 2; count of bases not matched to a gene: 1. The CDR3 is made up of 16 amino acids. The CDR3 DNA is TGTGCCAGCAGCTTCGGACTAGCGGGGGGGCAAGAGACCCAGTACTTC. It encodes CASSFGLAGGQETQYF.

The rearrangement links TRBV5-1 to TRBJ2-7; 7 positions match TRBD2. This CDR3 comprises 15 residues. Germline loops: CDR1 SGHRS, CDR2 YFSETQ. Unmatched junction bases numbered 7, after V lost 1 base and J lost 3 bases. The CDR3 DNA reads as TGCGCCAGCAGCTTGTACAGCGGGGAGTACTACGAGCAGTACTTC. Amino acid sequence: CASSLYSGEYYEQYF. The entire variable domain, with the rest obtained from reference TRBV5-1 and TRBJ2-7, is as follows: KAGVTQTPRYLIKTRGQQVTLSCSPISGHRSVSWYQQTPGQGLQFLFEYFSETQRNKGNFPGRFSGRQFSNSRSEMNVSTLELGDSALYLCASSLYSGEYYEQYFGPGTRLTVT.

The rearrangement joins TRBV7-2 to TRBJ2-1; 7 bases are a match to TRBD1. The CDR3 has 14 residues. Germline CDR1 is SGHTA and CDR2 is FQGNSA. The ends lost 1 base at V and 8 bases at J; junction bases unmatched: 5. In DNA form, the CDR3 reads TGTGCCAGCAGCTTAGTTACAGGGGAGCATGAGCAGTTCTTC. It is translated as CASSLVTGEHEQFF.